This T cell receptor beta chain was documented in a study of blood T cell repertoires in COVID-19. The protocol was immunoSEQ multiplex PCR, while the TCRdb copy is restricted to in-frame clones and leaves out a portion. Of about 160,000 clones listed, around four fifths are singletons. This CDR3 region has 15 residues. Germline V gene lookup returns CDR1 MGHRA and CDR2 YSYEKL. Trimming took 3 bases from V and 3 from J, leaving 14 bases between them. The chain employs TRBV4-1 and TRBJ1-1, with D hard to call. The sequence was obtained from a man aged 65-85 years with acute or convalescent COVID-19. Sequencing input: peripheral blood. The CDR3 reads CASSQAGSGYTEAFF. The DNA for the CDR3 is TGCGCCAGCAGCCAGGCTGGGTCGGGGTACACTGAAGCTTTCTTT.